These 26 T cell receptor beta chains share one sample of origin, sequenced in a study of CD8 T cells in Susac syndrome. An input of roughly 0.45 to 1 ug of RNA was subjected to reverse transcription using random hexamers. TCRdb used MiXCR to reprocess the immunoSEQ multiplex PCR reads, holding one entry per CDR3 protein. The sample lists 95,000 to 150,000 distinct CDR3 sequences; about 95% were seen once. Sequenced: CD8+ T cells from PBMCs. These receptors came from a human donor with Susac syndrome.

In DNA, the CDR3 is TGTGCCAGCAGCCCGGGACAGGACAATGAGCAGTTCTTC. Residues: CASSPGQDNEQFF. The chain is built from TRBV7-8 and TRBJ2-1; 8 bases are shared with TRBD1. Germline lookup yields CDR1 SGHVS and CDR2 FQNEAQ. The CDR3 runs 13 residues. With V trimmed by 5 bases and J by 5 bases, 2 bases remained unmatched.

The chain carries TRBV7-9 and TRBJ1-1; 9 bases line up with TRBD1. This CDR3 has 14 amino acids. Germline V lookup: CDR1 SEHNR, CDR2 FQNEAQ (reference sequence). J was trimmed by 4 bases and V by 4 bases; bases with no gene match: 4. The DNA of the CDR3 is TGTGCCAGCAGCTCTACAGGGGGCGGCACTGAAGCTTTCTTT. Residues: CASSSTGGGTEAFF.

This clonotype was seen just once. The V gene is TRBV7-9, the J gene TRBJ2-1, with D hard to call. V lost 5 bases to trimming and J lost 5 bases, with 13 bases between them. CDR3 length: 14 residues. Germline loops: CDR1 SEHNR, CDR2 FQNEAQ (reference sequence). CDR3 loop: CASSQDGGNNEQFF. The CDR3 DNA follows: TGTGCCAGCAGCCAAGATGGCGGCAACAATGAGCAGTTCTTC.

The CDR3 sequence is CSVGGYTF. The DNA for the CDR3 is TGCAGCGTTGGTGGCTACACCTTC. The J gene is TRBJ1-2, the V gene TRBV29-1; D not resolved. V lost 4 bases to trimming and J lost 7 bases, with 1 base between them. The CDR3 is 8 residues long. Germline CDR1 is SQVTM and CDR2 is ANQGSEA.

The genes are TRBV29-1 and TRBJ1-1, with a tentative D call TRBD1 (5 bases). CDR1 and CDR2 from the germline V gene are SQVTM and ANQGSEA. The CDR3 totals 12 residues. Trimming removed 6 bases from V and 1 base from J, with 9 bases in between. CDR3 amino acids: CSVIQGNTEAFF. CDR3 nucleotide sequence: TGCAGCGTCATTCAGGGGAACACTGAAGCTTTCTTT.

The V call is TRBV6-5, the J call TRBJ2-5; TRBD1 matches at 7 bases. The CDR3 is made up of 14 amino acids. V dropped 7 bases and J dropped 5; count of bases not matched to a gene: 10. The germline V gene has CDR1 MNHEY and CDR2 SVGAGI. Here the CDR3 reads CASKRGLPFETQYF. The CDR3 bases are TGTGCCAGCAAGAGGGGGCTCCCTTTTGAGACCCAGTACTTC.

This clonotype was observed once. The chain has TRBV6-2 or TRBV6-3 and TRBJ2-7, with D possibly being TRBD1 (7 bases). V was clipped by 4 bases and J by 10 bases, with 11 bases between them. This CDR3 region has 11 residues. Germline V gene lookup returns CDR1 MNHEY and CDR2 SVGEGT. CDR3 DNA: TGTGCCAGCAGTTTCAGGGGGGCCCAGTACTTC. It specifies CASSFRGAQYF.

The rearrangement joins TRBV9 to TRBJ2-2; tentative D call: TRBD1 (6 bases). Deletions cut 6 bases from V and 6 bases from J, with 15 bases between. The CDR3 length is 14 residues. Per germline, CDR1 SGDLS and CDR2 YYNGEE. The CDR3 loop is CASNTPQGPGELFF. The CDR3 DNA follows: TGTGCCAGCAACACCCCACAGGGTCCCGGGGAGCTGTTTTTT.

The CDR3 DNA reads as TGTGCCAGCACCGGCGGGGGATTAGCTGGCTACACCTTC. As protein: CASTGGGLAGYTF. The rearrangement links TRBV2 to TRBJ1-2, with D possibly being TRBD1 (5 bases). CDR3 length equals 13 residues. Per the germline V gene, CDR1 is SNHLY and CDR2 is FYNNEI. The ends were cut back, 7 bases at V and 7 bases at J, with 16 bases in the middle.

V and J are TRBV24-1 and TRBJ1-2; tentative D call: TRBD1 (6 bases). Trimming left V 3 bases short and J 8 bases short, with 9 bases between. Germline assignment: CDR1 KGHDR and CDR2 SFDVKD. The CDR3 spans 12 residues. DNA for the CDR3: TGTGCCACCAGTGATGTCGGGGGCGGCTACACCTTC. Amino acid sequence: CATSDVGGGYTF.

In nucleotides, the CDR3 is TGTGCCAGCTCTGGACAGGTCAATTCACCCCTCCACTTT. Amino acid sequence: CASSGQVNSPLHF. The V call is TRBV6-5, the J call TRBJ1-6; TRBD1 matches 7 bases. Germline values: CDR1 MNHEY, CDR2 SVGAGI. V dropped 8 bases and J dropped 7; count of bases not matched to a gene: 5. This CDR3 spans 13 amino acids.

V gene TRBV24-1 combines with J gene TRBJ1-1; 8 bases fit TRBD1. The V segment lost 7 bases and the J segment 0 bases; nucleotides outside the gene matches: 0. There are 13 residues in the CDR3. The germline V gene has CDR1 KGHDR and CDR2 SFDVKD. The chain's CDR3 is CATRDRVNTEAFF. The CDR3 coding sequence is TGTGCCACCAGGGACAGGGTGAACACTGAAGCTTTCTTT.

The chain is built from TRBV3-1 and TRBJ2-3; 8 bases line up with TRBD2. In germline, CDR1 is LGHDT, CDR2 YNNKEL (reference sequence). Trimming at V came to 2 bases and at J to 3 bases, leaving 4 bases not matched to a gene. The CDR3 totals 15 residues. The CDR3 DNA reads TGTGCCAGCAGCCAACCGGGACTAGAAACAGATACGCAGTATTTT. This sequence encodes CASSQPGLETDTQYF.

The CDR3 region is CASSPTESGISGELFF. The CDR3 DNA is TGTGCCAGCAGCCCGACAGAATCGGGAATCAGCGGGGAGCTGTTTTTT. The chain uses TRBV13 and TRBJ2-2; D may correspond to TRBD1 or TRBD2 (5 bases each). Trimming removed 5 bases at V and 7 bases at J, with 20 bases between. Germline loops: CDR1 PRHDT, CDR2 FYEKMQ (reference sequence). The CDR3 has 16 amino acids.

This chain joins TRBV29-1 and TRBJ2-1, with 7 positions matching TRBD1. Germline values: CDR1 SQVTM, CDR2 ANQGSEA. The CDR3 is made up of 15 amino acids. J lost 7 bases, V lost 0 bases, and 9 bases had no gene match. This CDR3 is CSVEDPQKGANEQFF. CDR3 coding DNA: TGCAGCGTTGAAGATCCCCAGAAGGGGGCAAATGAGCAGTTCTTC.

This CDR3 reads CASSLGGEEYF. Written as DNA, the CDR3 is TGTGCCAGCAGCTTGGGCGGGGAAGAGTACTTC. The chain combines TRBV13 with TRBJ2-7, with D perhaps matching TRBD2 (6 bases). CDR3 length: 11 amino acids. Germline V lookup: CDR1 PRHDT, CDR2 FYEKMQ (reference sequence). V was shortened by 3 bases and J by 11 bases, with 11 bases between the two germline ends. The whole variable domain, filled in from reference TRBV13 and TRBJ2-7, reads AAGVIQSPRHLIKEKRETATLKCYPIPRHDTVYWYQQGPGQDPQFLISFYEKMQSDKGSIPDRFSAQQFSDYHSELNMSSLELGDSALYFCASSLGGEEYFGPGTRLTVT.

The gene calls are TRBV5-6 and TRBJ2-1, with 7 bases matching TRBD1. CDR1 SGHDT and CDR2 YYEEEE come from the germline V gene. This CDR3 spans 12 amino acids. J was trimmed by 8 bases and V by 2 bases; bases with no gene match: 1. The CDR3: CASSFQGDEQFF. The CDR3 coding sequence is TGTGCCAGCAGCTTCCAGGGGGATGAGCAGTTCTTC.

This clonotype was picked up one time. This chain joins TRBV29-1 and TRBJ2-2; 7 positions match TRBD2. The germline V gene has CDR1 SQVTM and CDR2 ANQGSEA. V was pared by 3 bases and J by 7 bases, with 5 bases of the junction left unmatched. The CDR3 loop spans 13 amino acids. The CDR3 region has the DNA TGCAGCGTTGATGCAGGGAGGGGCGGGGAGCTGTTTTTT. Amino acids: CSVDAGRGGELFF.

The chain employs TRBV29-1 and TRBJ2-1; the D gene is possibly TRBD2 (6 bases). The CDR3 contains 17 residues. Germline CDR1 is SQVTM and CDR2 is ANQGSEA. V was pared by 0 bases and J by 7 bases, with 22 bases between. The CDR3 here is CSVEDRYMLGGGNEQFF. The CDR3 DNA is TGCAGCGTTGAAGATCGCTATATGTTGGGAGGAGGAAATGAGCAGTTCTTC.

The rearrangement uses TRBV7-2 and TRBJ2-3; 16 nucleotides agree with TRBD2. Germline V gives CDR1 SGHTA, CDR2 FQGNSA. The CDR3 sequence is 17 residues long. V shed 5 bases, J shed 6 bases, and the junction held 8 bases outside the gene matches. The CDR3 nucleotides read TGTGCCAGCAGCACGGGACTAGCGGGGGGGCCAGCGGATACGCAGTATTTT. Protein: CASSTGLAGGPADTQYF.

CDR3 loop: CSVEGGSSDEQFF. The DNA for the CDR3 is TGCAGCGTTGAAGGCGGCAGCTCCGATGAGCAGTTCTTC. The V gene is TRBV29-1, the J gene TRBJ2-1, with no clear D. Germline CDR1 and CDR2: SQVTM and ANQGSEA. This CDR3 region has 13 residues. The V gene lost 1 base and the J gene lost 8 bases, with 12 bases spanning the gap.

The V call is TRBV5-6, the J call TRBJ1-2; D is perhaps TRBD1 (6 bases). Trimming pared 4 bases from V and 10 bases from J, leaving 14 bases between. This CDR3 comprises 12 residues. Germline loops: CDR1 SGHDT, CDR2 YYEEEE. CDR3 in DNA: TGTGCCAGCAGCACACAGGGTTGGGACTACACCTTC. The encoded protein is CASSTQGWDYTF.

The chain links TRBV18 to TRBJ2-5, with TRBD1 matching over 8 bases. This CDR3 spans 15 amino acids. Germline V gives CDR1 KGHSH, CDR2 LQKENI. J lost 1 base, V lost 3 bases, and 4 bases had no gene match. CDR3 residues: CASSPPGTGQETQYF. The CDR3 DNA reads as TGTGCCAGCTCACCGCCCGGGACAGGCCAAGAGACCCAGTACTTC.

The CDR3 sequence is CASSYYRVDRQPQHF. DNA for the CDR3: TGTGCCAGCAGTTACTACAGGGTTGACCGTCAGCCCCAGCATTTT. V is TRBV6-5 and J is TRBJ1-5; perhaps TRBD1 as D (6 bases). Germline CDR1 MNHEY, CDR2 SVGAGI. V lost 1 base, J lost 6 bases, and 13 bases lay in between. This CDR3 has 15 amino acids.

The chain links TRBV6-5 to TRBJ1-2; 9 positions agree with TRBD1. V lost 0 bases and J lost 3; bases outside the gene matches: 11. The CDR3 is made up of 18 amino acids. The V gene's germline CDR1 is MNHEY and CDR2 SVGAGI. The CDR3 protein is CASSYSSPGTGYYYGYTF. Here the CDR3 DNA reads TGTGCCAGCAGTTACTCCTCTCCAGGGACAGGGTATTACTATGGCTACACCTTC.

The chain carries TRBV12-3 or TRBV12-4 and TRBJ2-1; TRBD2 agrees at 10 bases. The CDR3 loop spans 14 amino acids. Trimming cost V 3 bases and J 9 bases; bases outside gene matches: 5. The CDR3 spells CASSFSGGAGEQFF. CDR3 DNA sequence: TGTGCCAGCAGTTTCAGCGGGGGGGCCGGTGAGCAGTTCTTC.